This T cell receptor beta chain came from a study of cytomegalovirus exposure and HLA in healthy donors. Study observations and caveats: Other equally common chains were less clonally expanded than HLA-associated TCR beta chains, a later analysis showed.

To note about this clone: No antigen is known for it.

Amplification used 60 Vbeta primers and 13 Jbeta primers. The protocol was immunoSEQ multiplex PCR, while the TCRdb copy is restricted to in-frame clones and leaves out a portion. The table has 130,000 to 150,000 clones, around 78% seen once; the top ten hold around 3%. This TCR derives from a man between 40 and 49 years old in good health and CMV-seropositive. Input material: PBMCs.

The CDR3 DNA reads as TGTGCCAGCACCCAACGTCAGGGAAACACCATATATTTT. Amino acid sequence: CASTQRQGNTIYF. This chain uses TRBV7-2 with TRBJ1-3; D gene ambiguous. Trimming pared 7 bases from V and 4 bases from J, leaving 11 bases between. CDR1 and CDR2 from the germline V gene are SGHTA and FQGNSA. CDR3 length: 13 residues.